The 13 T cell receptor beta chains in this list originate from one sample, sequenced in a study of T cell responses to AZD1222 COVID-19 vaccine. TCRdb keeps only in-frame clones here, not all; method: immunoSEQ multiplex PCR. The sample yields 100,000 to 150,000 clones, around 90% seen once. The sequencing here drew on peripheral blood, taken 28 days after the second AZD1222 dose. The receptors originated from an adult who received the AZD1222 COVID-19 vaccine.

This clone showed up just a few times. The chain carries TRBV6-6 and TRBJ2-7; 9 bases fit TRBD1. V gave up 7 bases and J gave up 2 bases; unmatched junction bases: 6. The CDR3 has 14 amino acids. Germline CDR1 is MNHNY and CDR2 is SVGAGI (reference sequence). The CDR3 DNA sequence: TGTGCCAGCAACCACAGGGGGCAGGCCTACGAGCAGTACTTC. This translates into CASNHRGQAYEQYF.

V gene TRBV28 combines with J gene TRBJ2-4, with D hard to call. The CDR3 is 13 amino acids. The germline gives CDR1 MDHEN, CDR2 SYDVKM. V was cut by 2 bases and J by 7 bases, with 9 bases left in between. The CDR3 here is CASSLGNRNIQYF. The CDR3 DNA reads TGTGCCAGCAGTTTAGGGAATCGGAACATTCAGTACTTC. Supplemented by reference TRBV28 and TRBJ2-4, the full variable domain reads DVKVTQSSRYLVKRTGEKVFLECVQDMDHENMFWYRQDPGLGLRLIYFSYDVKMKEKGDIPEGYSVSREKKERFSLILESASTNQTSMYLCASSLGNRNIQYFGAGTRLSVL.

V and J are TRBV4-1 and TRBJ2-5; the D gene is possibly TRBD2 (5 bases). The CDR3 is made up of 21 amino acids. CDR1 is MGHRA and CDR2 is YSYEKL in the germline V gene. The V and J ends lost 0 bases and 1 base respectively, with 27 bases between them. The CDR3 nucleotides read TGCGCCAGCAGCCAAGATAAAGCTACGGCTAGCTTTCATTCGGGCCAAGAGACCCAGTACTTC. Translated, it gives CASSQDKATASFHSGQETQYF.

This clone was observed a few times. The CDR3 sequence is CATQQMNSYEQYF. The CDR3 DNA is TGTGCCACCCAACAGATGAATTCCTACGAGCAGTACTTC. The chain employs TRBV15 and TRBJ2-7; D is unresolved. V was shortened by 8 bases and J by 1 base, with 12 bases between the two germline ends. Germline CDR1 reads LNHNV; CDR2 reads YYDKDF (reference sequence). This CDR3 has 13 amino acids.

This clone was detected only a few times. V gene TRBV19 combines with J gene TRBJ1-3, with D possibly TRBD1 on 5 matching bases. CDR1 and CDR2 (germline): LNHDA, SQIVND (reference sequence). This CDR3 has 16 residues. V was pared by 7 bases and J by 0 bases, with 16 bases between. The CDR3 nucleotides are TGTGCCAGTACCCTGAGGATAGGGACCTCTGGAAACACCATATATTTT. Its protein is CASTLRIGTSGNTIYF.

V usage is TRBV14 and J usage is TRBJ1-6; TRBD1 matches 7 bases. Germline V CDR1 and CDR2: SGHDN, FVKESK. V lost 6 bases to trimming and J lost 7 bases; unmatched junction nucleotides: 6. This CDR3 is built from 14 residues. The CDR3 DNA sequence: TGTGCCAGCAGTCTCAGGGGGTTCAATTCACCCCTCCACTTT. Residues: CASSLRGFNSPLHF.

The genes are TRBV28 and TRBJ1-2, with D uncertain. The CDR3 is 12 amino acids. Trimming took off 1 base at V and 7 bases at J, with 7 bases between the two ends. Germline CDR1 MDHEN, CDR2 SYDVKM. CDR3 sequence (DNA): TGTGCCAGCAGTTTATACCCGGCTGGCTACACCTTC. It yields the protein CASSLYPAGYTF.

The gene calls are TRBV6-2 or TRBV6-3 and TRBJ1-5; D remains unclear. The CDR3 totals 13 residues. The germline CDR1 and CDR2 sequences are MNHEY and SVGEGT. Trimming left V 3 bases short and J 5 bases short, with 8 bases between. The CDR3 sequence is CASSYSKYQPQHF. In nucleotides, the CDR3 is TGTGCCAGCAGTTATTCAAAGTATCAGCCCCAGCATTTT.

The CDR3 reads CASSLDRAANYGYTF. The CDR3 DNA reads as TGTGCCAGCAGCTTGGACAGGGCTGCTAACTATGGCTACACCTTC. The chain links TRBV7-2 to TRBJ1-2, with 8 bases that match TRBD1. The germline V gene has CDR1 SGHTA and CDR2 FQGNSA. Trimming at V came to 3 bases and at J to 0 bases, leaving 3 bases not matched to a gene. The CDR3 totals 15 residues.

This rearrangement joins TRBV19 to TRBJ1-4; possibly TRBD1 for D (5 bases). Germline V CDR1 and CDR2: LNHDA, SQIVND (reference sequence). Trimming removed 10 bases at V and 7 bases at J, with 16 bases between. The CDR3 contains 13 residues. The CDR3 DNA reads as TGTGCCATCTCGGGCGGGGGACGTGAAAAACTGTTTTTT. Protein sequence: CAISGGGREKLFF.

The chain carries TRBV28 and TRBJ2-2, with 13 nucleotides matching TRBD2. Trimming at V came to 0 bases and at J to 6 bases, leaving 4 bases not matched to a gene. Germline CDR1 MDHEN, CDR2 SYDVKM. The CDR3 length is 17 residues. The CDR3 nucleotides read TGTGCCAGCAGTTTATGGCGACTAGCGGGAGGACCCGGGGAGCTGTTTTTT. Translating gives CASSLWRLAGGPGELFF.

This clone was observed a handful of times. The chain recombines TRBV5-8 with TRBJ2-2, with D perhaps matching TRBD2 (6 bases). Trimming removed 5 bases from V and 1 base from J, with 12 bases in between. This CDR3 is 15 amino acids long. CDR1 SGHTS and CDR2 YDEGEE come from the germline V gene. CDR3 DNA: TGTGCCAGCAGGAACGGGGGAATGAACACCGGGGAGCTGTTTTTT. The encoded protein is CASRNGGMNTGELFF.

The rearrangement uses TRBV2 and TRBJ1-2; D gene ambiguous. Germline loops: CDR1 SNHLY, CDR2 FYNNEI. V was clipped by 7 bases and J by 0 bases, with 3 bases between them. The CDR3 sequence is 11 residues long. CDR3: CASNTNYGYTF. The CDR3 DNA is TGTGCCAGCAATACTAACTATGGCTACACCTTC. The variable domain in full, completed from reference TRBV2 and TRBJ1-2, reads EPEVTQTPSHQVTQMGQEVILRCVPISNHLYFYWYRQILGQKVEFLVSFYNNEISEKSEIFDDQFSVERPDGSNFTLKIRSTKLEDSAMYFCASNTNYGYTFGSGTRLTVV.